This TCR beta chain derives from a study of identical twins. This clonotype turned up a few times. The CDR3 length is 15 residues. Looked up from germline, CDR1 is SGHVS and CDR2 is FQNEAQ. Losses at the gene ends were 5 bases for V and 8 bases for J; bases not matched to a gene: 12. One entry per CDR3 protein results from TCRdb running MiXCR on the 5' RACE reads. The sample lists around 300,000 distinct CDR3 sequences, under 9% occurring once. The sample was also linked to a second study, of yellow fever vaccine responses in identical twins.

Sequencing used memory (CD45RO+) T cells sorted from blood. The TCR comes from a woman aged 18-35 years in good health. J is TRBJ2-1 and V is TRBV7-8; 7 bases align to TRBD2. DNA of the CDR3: TGTGCCAGCAGCCAACGGCCTACTAGCGTGGATGAGCAGTTCTTC. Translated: CASSQRPTSVDEQFF.